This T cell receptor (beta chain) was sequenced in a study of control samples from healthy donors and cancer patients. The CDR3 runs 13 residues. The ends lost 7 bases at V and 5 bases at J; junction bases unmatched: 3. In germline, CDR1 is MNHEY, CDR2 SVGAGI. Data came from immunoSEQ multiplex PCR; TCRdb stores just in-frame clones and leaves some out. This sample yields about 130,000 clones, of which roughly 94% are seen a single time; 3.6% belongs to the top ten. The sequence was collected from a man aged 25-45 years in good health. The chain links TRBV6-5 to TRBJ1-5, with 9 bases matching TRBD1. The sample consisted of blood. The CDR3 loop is CASTRTGDQPQHF. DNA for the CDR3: TGTGCCAGCACCAGGACAGGGGATCAGCCCCAGCATTTT.